This T cell receptor (beta chain) was obtained from a study of cytomegalovirus exposure and HLA in healthy donors. The PCR contained 60 Vbeta and 13 Jbeta primers. TCRdb keeps only in-frame clones here, not all; method: immunoSEQ multiplex PCR. This table has about 150,000 clones, around 79% appearing once. Remarks on this clone: What it binds is not known.

CDR1 and CDR2 from the germline V gene are SGHRS and YFSETQ. The V gene lost 4 bases and the J gene lost 4 bases, with 18 bases spanning the gap. The CDR3 is 16 amino acids. Findings of the study overall: In a later analysis, HLA-associated TCR beta chains were more clonally expanded than equally common others. The classifier was said to identify cytomegalovirus status with high specificity and sensitivity.

The sample consisted of PBMCs. The sequence came from a man between 45 and 60 years old in good health and CMV-seropositive. This chain links TRBV5-1 with TRBJ2-1, with D possibly TRBD2 on 7 matching bases. CDR3 DNA: TGCGCCAGCAGCCCCTCCCGGGGGGCGGGGTACAATGAGCAGTTCTTC. Protein product: CASSPSRGAGYNEQFF.